This T cell receptor (beta chain) was sequenced in a study of T-cell reconstitution after alpha-beta-depleted transplantation in children. The study's findings and limits: About two months after transplant, alpha-beta T cells reportedly came from several hundred expanded graft clones. It was newly produced T cells that mostly accounted for T-cell counts and diversity one year after transplant.

This clonotype came up a few times. The antigen is not known. The TCRbeta library was prepared with unique molecular identifiers. TCRdb reanalysed the PCR reads using MiXCR and keeps one entry per CDR3 protein. Here the sample spans about 1,000,000 distinct CDR3 sequences, 25% to 35% being singletons. This CDR3 is 18 amino acids long. Trimming cost V 0 bases and J 10 bases, with 25 bases left between them. Germline V CDR1 and CDR2: MGHRA, YSYEKL. This sequence joins TRBV4-1 and TRBJ2-1; D could derive from TRBD1 or TRBD2 (5 bases each). The source material was PBMCs, mostly from graft donor cells, sampled 360 days after TCRalphabeta/CD19-depleted stem cell transplant. The receptor comes from a boy under two years old who had a stem cell transplant for SCID, so the T cells may come from the graft donor. CDR3 sequence: CASSQDPRQRGMTGEQFF. The DNA for the CDR3 is TGCGCCAGCAGCCAAGACCCCCGACAGAGAGGAATGACGGGGGAGCAGTTCTTC.